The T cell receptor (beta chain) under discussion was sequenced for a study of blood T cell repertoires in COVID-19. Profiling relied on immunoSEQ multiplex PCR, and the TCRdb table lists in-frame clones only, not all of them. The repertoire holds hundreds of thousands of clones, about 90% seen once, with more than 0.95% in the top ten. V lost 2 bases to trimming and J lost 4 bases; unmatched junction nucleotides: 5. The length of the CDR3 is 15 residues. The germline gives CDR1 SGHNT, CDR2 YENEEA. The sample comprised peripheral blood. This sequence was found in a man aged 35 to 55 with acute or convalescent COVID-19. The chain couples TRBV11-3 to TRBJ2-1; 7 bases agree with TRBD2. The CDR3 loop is CASSLMSGGYNEQFF. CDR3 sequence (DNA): TGTGCCAGCAGCTTAATGTCGGGGGGATACAATGAGCAGTTCTTC. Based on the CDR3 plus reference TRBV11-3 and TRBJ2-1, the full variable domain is EAGVVQSPRYKIIEKKQPVAFWCNPISGHNTLYWYLQNLGQGPELLIRYENEEAVDDSQLPKDRFSAERLKGVDSTLKIQPAELGDSAVYLCASSLMSGGYNEQFFGPGTRLTVL.